This TCR beta chain derives from a study of regulatory dendritic cells for organ transplantation. The study's findings and limits: Naive CD4+ and CD8+ repertoires were highly diverse; memory CD8+ was most oligoclonal.

For this clone: Antigen unknown.

This CDR3 region has 14 residues. Trimming took 5 bases from V and 5 from J; bases not matched to a gene: 5. Looked up from germline, CDR1 is MNHEY and CDR2 is SMNVEV (reference sequence). Repertoires were generated with immunoSEQ multiplex PCR, while TCRdb's copy carries only in-frame clones and drops some. This sample has fewer than 40,000 clones, with 90% to 95% found just once. Memory T cells were CD45RO+, naive were CD45RA+, sorted by FACS. The chain links TRBV27 to TRBJ1-5; the match to TRBD1 covers 8 bases. Sequencing input: naive CD8+ T cells from blood. The subset was: CD45RA+ naive T cells. The clonotype originates from a human donor in good health. The CDR3 DNA follows: TGTGCCAGCAGTCCCGACAGGGGTTATCAGCCCCAGCATTTT. It codes for CASSPDRGYQPQHF.